These 22 T cell receptor beta chains originate from one sample sequenced in a study of cytomegalovirus exposure and HLA in healthy donors. It was with 60 Vbeta and 13 Jbeta primers that the PCR ran. TCRdb keeps only in-frame clones here, not all; method: immunoSEQ multiplex PCR. The sample lists around 67,000 clones; approximately 78% were seen once. The specimen sequenced was PBMCs. All receptors come from a man aged 18 to 35 in good health and CMV-seropositive.

This chain links TRBV28 with TRBJ1-2; 8 nucleotides line up with TRBD1. The CDR3 loop spans 16 amino acids. V gave up 6 bases and J gave up 3 bases; unmatched junction bases: 12. Germline assignment: CDR1 MDHEN and CDR2 SYDVKM. CDR3 sequence (DNA): TGTGCCAGCAGCCGACAGGGGAGGGCTGGGTACTATGGCTACACCTTC. Amino acids: CASSRQGRAGYYGYTF.

Only a few counts were recorded for this clone. The DNA for the CDR3 is TGTGCCAGCAGTTCCACTAGCGGGGGCTACAATGAGCAGTTCTTC. It codes for CASSSTSGGYNEQFF. This chain connects TRBV27 to TRBJ2-1; 11 nucleotides match TRBD2. V lost 4 bases to trimming and J lost 3 bases; unmatched junction nucleotides: 2. Germline values: CDR1 MNHEY, CDR2 SMNVEV (reference sequence). This CDR3 has 15 residues.

The chain combines TRBV15 with TRBJ1-1; 8 positions agree with TRBD1. The CDR3 loop spans 13 amino acids. J gave up 8 bases and V 8 bases, and 10 bases lay outside the gene matches. The germline V gene has CDR1 LNHNV and CDR2 YYDKDF (reference sequence). The CDR3 DNA follows: TGTGCCACCTTGGGCCGGGACAGGATCGAAGCTTTCTTT. The encoded protein is CATLGRDRIEAFF.

This clone has only a few counts. This chain joins TRBV28 and TRBJ1-1; a possible D gene is TRBD1 (5 bases). This CDR3 contains 14 residues. Trimming left V 10 bases short and J 0 bases short, with 15 bases between. CDR1 and CDR2 (germline): MDHEN, SYDVKM. The DNA of the CDR3 is TGTGCCATCGGGGGTTTGCAAATGAACACTGAAGCTTTCTTT. Protein sequence: CAIGGLQMNTEAFF.

The chain has TRBV6-5 and TRBJ1-1; D possibly corresponds to TRBD1 (6 bases). V lost 7 bases and J 1 base, leaving 10 bases between the germline ends. The CDR3 consists of 13 residues. The germline CDR1 and CDR2 sequences are MNHEY and SVGAGI. The CDR3 coding sequence is TGTGCCAGCAAGGAAGGGGGGAACACTGAAGCTTTCTTT. It specifies CASKEGGNTEAFF.

V gene TRBV6-5 combines with J gene TRBJ2-5; the D gene is possibly TRBD2 (5 bases). The CDR3 has 13 residues. From germline, CDR1 is MNHEY and CDR2 SVGAGI. Trimming removed 4 bases from V and 0 bases from J, with 6 bases in between. The CDR3 loop is CASSWTDQETQYF. The CDR3 coding sequence is TGTGCCAGCAGTTGGACTGACCAAGAGACCCAGTACTTC.

The chain is built from TRBV5-1 and TRBJ2-3; 7 bases are shared with TRBD2. Germline CDR1 SGHRS, CDR2 YFSETQ. V lost 10 bases, J lost 2 bases, and 7 bases stayed unmatched. The CDR3 contains 13 residues. The CDR3 sequence is CASGLEVTDTQYF. In DNA, the CDR3 is TGCGCCTCAGGACTAGAGGTCACAGATACGCAGTATTTT.

This clone was counted a few times. The gene calls are TRBV5-8 and TRBJ1-5; D unclear. CDR1 and CDR2 from the germline V gene are SGHTS and YDEGEE. Trimming took off 2 bases at V and 4 bases at J, with 4 bases between the two ends. The CDR3 loop spans 12 amino acids. The CDR3 loop is CASSFSNQPQHF. Here the CDR3 DNA reads TGTGCCAGCAGCTTTTCAAATCAGCCCCAGCATTTT. Using reference TRBV5-8 and TRBJ1-5 for the parts outside the CDR3, the full variable domain is EAGVTQSPTHLIKTRGQQATLRCSPISGHTSVYWYQQALGLGLQFLLWYDEGEERNRGNFPPRFSGRQFPNYSSELNVNALELEDSALYLCASSFSNQPQHFGDGTRLSIL.

The chain has TRBV19 and TRBJ1-2; D perhaps matches TRBD1 (6 bases). The V gene's germline CDR1 is LNHDA and CDR2 SQIVND (reference sequence). V lost 6 bases to trimming and J lost 3 bases, with 11 bases between them. The CDR3 sequence is 13 residues long. The CDR3 nucleotides are TGTGCCAGTAGAGGCAGGGGCGACTATGGCTACACCTTC. It translates to CASRGRGDYGYTF.

The rearrangement joins TRBV6-1 to TRBJ2-7; 7 bases are shared with TRBD1. This CDR3 region has 11 residues. Germline lookup yields CDR1 MNHNS and CDR2 SASEGT. Trimming removed 2 bases from V and 12 bases from J; junction bases left unmatched: 4. The CDR3 DNA reads TGTGCCAGCAGTGAATATAACAGGGGGTACTTC. Its protein product is CASSEYNRGYF.

The V gene is TRBV7-2, the J gene TRBJ2-3; TRBD1 aligns across 7 bases. This CDR3 region has 14 residues. J lost 9 bases, V lost 0 bases, and 6 bases had no gene match. Germline lookup yields CDR1 SGHTA and CDR2 FQGNSA. CDR3 sequence: CASSLAGTDKTQYF. CDR3 in DNA: TGTGCCAGCAGCTTAGCGGGGACAGACAAGACGCAGTATTTT. Using reference TRBV7-2 and TRBJ2-3 for the parts outside the CDR3, the full variable domain is GAGVSQSPSNKVTEKGKDVELRCDPISGHTALYWYRQSLGQGLEFLIYFQGNSAPDKSGLPSDRFSAERTGGSVSTLTIQRTQQEDSAVYLCASSLAGTDKTQYFGPGTRLTVL.

The chain combines TRBV2 with TRBJ1-4; D is ambiguous. There are 15 residues in the CDR3. V was shortened by 6 bases and J by 0 bases, with 11 bases between the two germline ends. CDR1 is SNHLY, CDR2 FYNNEI, per germline. CDR3: CASSSSPTTNEKLFF. CDR3 nucleotides: TGTGCCAGCAGCTCGTCCCCTACAACTAATGAAAAACTGTTTTTT.

The J gene is TRBJ1-6, the V gene TRBV6-5, with D perhaps TRBD1 (6 bases). The V end lost 6 bases, the J end lost 9 bases, and 15 bases lay between the germline ends. The CDR3 length is 14 residues. CDR1 and CDR2 from the germline V gene are MNHEY and SVGAGI. CDR3 DNA sequence: TGTGCCAGCAGCAATAAACCCAGGGGTTCACCCCTCCACTTT. Translating gives CASSNKPRGSPLHF.

In regard to this clone: The sample carries other DNA sequences with the same CDR3. The V call is TRBV7-2, the J call TRBJ2-5; D possibly corresponds to TRBD2 (6 bases). Looked up from germline, CDR1 is SGHTA and CDR2 is FQGNSA. Trimming left V 1 base short and J 4 bases short, with 7 bases between. The length of the CDR3 is 13 residues. CDR3 residues: CASSLVEGETQYF. CDR3 nucleotide sequence: TGTGCCAGCAGCTTAGTGGAGGGAGAGACCCAGTACTTC.

The gene calls are TRBV19 and TRBJ1-2; 8 bases agree with TRBD1. After removal of 10 bases from V and 3 bases from J, the junction contained 7 bases not matched to a gene. The CDR3 is made up of 13 amino acids. Germline lookup yields CDR1 LNHDA and CDR2 SQIVND (reference sequence). CDR3 DNA sequence: TGTGCCACCGGACAGGGACGAGACTATGGCTACACCTTC. Residues: CATGQGRDYGYTF.

The chain recombines TRBV7-9 with TRBJ1-2; 7 nucleotides align to TRBD1. V lost 5 bases and J lost 4; bases outside the gene matches: 13. From germline, CDR1 is SEHNR and CDR2 FQNEAQ (reference sequence). The CDR3 runs 16 residues. Here the CDR3 DNA reads TGTGCCAGCAGCCCGACAGGGAGCCTCCCTCGCTATGGCTACACCTTC. Its translation is CASSPTGSLPRYGYTF.

The rearrangement links TRBV28 to TRBJ1-5, with 10 bases aligning to TRBD1. The CDR3 is 14 residues long. Per the germline V gene, CDR1 is MDHEN and CDR2 is SYDVKM. Unmatched junction bases numbered 4, after V lost 5 bases and J lost 6 bases. CDR3 region: CASSPGTGVQPQHF. The CDR3 bases are TGTGCCAGCAGTCCCGGGACAGGGGTTCAGCCCCAGCATTTT.

This clone appeared a single time. The chain uses TRBV28 and TRBJ1-6; TRBD1 is a possible D gene (5 bases). The CDR3 is 14 amino acids. Germline loops: CDR1 MDHEN, CDR2 SYDVKM. The V gene lost 4 bases and the J gene lost 11 bases, with 15 bases spanning the gap. CDR3 sequence (DNA): TGTGCCAGCAGTTCCGGGACGGGGAGGACACCCCTCCACTTT. Protein sequence: CASSSGTGRTPLHF.

The chain combines TRBV7-9 with TRBJ1-1; D possibly corresponds to TRBD1 (5 bases). Germline V gene data show CDR1 as SEHNR and CDR2 as FQNEAQ (reference sequence). Trimming pared 1 base from V and 8 bases from J, leaving 11 bases between. The CDR3 length is 13 residues. The CDR3 DNA is TGTGCCAGCAGCTTAGACATTGGGGGGGAAGCTTTCTTT. Its protein product is CASSLDIGGEAFF.

The V call is TRBV6-1, the J call TRBJ1-6; D is unclear. CDR1 is MNHNS, CDR2 SASEGT, per germline. Trimming removed 8 bases at V and 8 bases at J, with 13 bases between. This CDR3 comprises 13 residues. The CDR3 protein is CASRSVVDSPLHF. In DNA, the CDR3 is TGTGCCAGCCGCTCGGTAGTGGATTCACCCCTCCACTTT.

This chain joins TRBV29-1 and TRBJ1-2, with no clear D. CDR1 is SQVTM, CDR2 ANQGSEA, per germline. The V gene lost 5 bases and the J gene lost 5 bases, with 12 bases spanning the gap. The CDR3 consists of 12 residues. As DNA, the CDR3 is TGCAGCGTTACCCAAACAGATTATGGCTACACCTTC. This sequence encodes CSVTQTDYGYTF.

The rearrangement uses TRBV6-1 and TRBJ2-3; 7 bases agree with TRBD2. The CDR3 is 16 residues long. V shed 4 bases and J 4 bases; nucleotides not matched to a gene: 11. CDR1 MNHNS and CDR2 SASEGT come from the germline V gene. The CDR3 spells CASSAQGLDGADTQYF. In DNA form, the CDR3 reads TGTGCCAGCAGTGCCCAAGGACTAGATGGGGCAGATACGCAGTATTTT.